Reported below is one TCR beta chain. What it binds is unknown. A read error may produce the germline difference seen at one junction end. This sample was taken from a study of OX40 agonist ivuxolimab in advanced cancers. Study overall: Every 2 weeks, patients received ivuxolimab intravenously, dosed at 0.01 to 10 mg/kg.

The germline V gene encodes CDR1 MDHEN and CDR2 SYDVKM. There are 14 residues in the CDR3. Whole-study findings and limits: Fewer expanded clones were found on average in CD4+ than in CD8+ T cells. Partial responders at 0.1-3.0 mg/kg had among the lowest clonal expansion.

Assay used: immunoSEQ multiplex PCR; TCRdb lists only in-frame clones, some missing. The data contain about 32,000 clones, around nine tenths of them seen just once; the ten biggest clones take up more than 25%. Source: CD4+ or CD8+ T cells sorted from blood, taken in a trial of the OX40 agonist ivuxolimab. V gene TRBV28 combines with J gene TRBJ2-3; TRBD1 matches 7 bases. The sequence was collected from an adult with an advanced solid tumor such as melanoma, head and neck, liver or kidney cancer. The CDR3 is CASSFGDSRDTQYF. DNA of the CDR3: TGTGCCAGCAGTTTTGGGGACAGCAGAGATACGCAGTATTTT.